This is a list of T cell receptor beta chains from one sample in a study of regulatory T cells in long-lasting Graves disease. A single record per CDR3 protein comes from TCRdb applying MiXCR to the multiplex PCR reads. Of about 400,000 distinct CDR3 sequences in the sample, roughly 20% were seen once. This material consisted of peripheral blood mononuclear cells (PBMCs), taken when the disease was refractory, from a patient treated with antithyroid drugs. These receptors all stem from a female donor with Graves disease. CDR3s include the opening cysteine and the closing phenylalanine or tryptophan. D genes are given only for firm matches. Clone sizes are given selectively: once, few, many, or a class where the clone is expanded.

>NA|TRBJ2-5|TRBD2|TRBV4-3
TGCGCCAGCAGCCAAGAGCAAGCGGGAGGTGGGGAGACCCAGTACTTC
CASSQEQAGGGETQYF
>NA|TRBJ1-2|NA|TRBV28
TGCGCCAGCAGCCAAAGCGGGGGGCCAAACTATGGCTACACCTTC
CASSQSGGPNYGYTF
>few|TRBJ2-5|NA|TRBV24-1
TGTGCCACCAACCTCGGAGACAGGCGAGCGGAGACCCAGTACTTC
CATNLGDRRAETQYF
>NA|TRBJ1-5|NA|TRBV18
TGTGCCAGCTCACCCGTCGACGATCAGCCCCAGCATTTT
CASSPVDDQPQHF
>NA|TRBJ1-5|NA|TRBV7-9
TGTGCCAGCAGCTCCACGGGGGGGGGGCAGGTTCAGTCCCAGCATTTT
CASSSTGGGQVQSQHF
>NA|TRBJ2-2|NA|TRBV7-3
TGTGCCAGCAGCCCTCCAGGCGGGCGCACCGGGGAGCTGTTTTTT
CASSPPGGRTGELFF
>many|TRBJ1-6|NA|TRBV2
TGTGCCAGCAAGGACGGGGGCGTTTCCCCCCTCCACTTT
CASKDGGVSPLHF
>NA|TRBJ2-7|NA|TRBV19
TGTGCCAGTAGTATAGGACTCGGGTACGAGCAGTACTTC
CASSIGLGYEQYF
>few|TRBJ2-2|TRBD2|TRBV7-2
TGTGCCAGCAGCCAATCCGGACTAGCGGGAGCCTCCACCGGGGAGCTGTTTTTT
CASSQSGLAGASTGELFF
>few|TRBJ1-2|NA|TRBV29-1
TGCAGCGTTGAAGATCCTAGGACGCCGTGGGGGGATGGCTACACCTTC
CSVEDPRTPWGDGYTF
>many|TRBJ1-2|NA|TRBV12-3/TRBV12-4
TGCGCCAGCAGCTTGCGGGGAACCTCCTATGGCTACACCTTC
CASSLRGTSYGYTF
>many|TRBJ2-2|NA|TRBV11-2
TGTGCCAGCAGCTTGTCAGCGGACAGGGAGCGGGACGGGGAGCTGTTTTTT
CASSLSADRERDGELFF
>NA|TRBJ2-1|TRBD1|TRBV12-3/TRBV12-4
TGTGCCAGCAGTTTCCGAGGGACAGGGGATGATGAGCAGTTCTTC
CASSFRGTGDDEQFF
>many|TRBJ1-5|NA|TRBV28
TGTGCCAGCAGTCCCTCCGCCGGGGCCATAGGCAATCAGCCCCAGCATTTT
CASSPSAGAIGNQPQHF
>NA|TRBJ1-2|TRBD1|TRBV6-5
TGTGCCAGCAGTTCATCCGGGACAGGGCGCTATGGCTACACCTTC
CASSSSGTGRYGYTF
>many|TRBJ2-5|NA|TRBV20-1
TGCAGTGCTAGGAGGCCAGTAAGGGGCGCGAGGAAGGCTCAAGAGACCCAGTACTTC
CSARRPVRGARKAQETQYF
>few|TRBJ2-7|NA|TRBV6-2/TRBV6-3
TGTGCCAGCAGTCTTGGGACACTCGGCGGGTTTGGGGAGCAGTACTTC
CASSLGTLGGFGEQYF
>NA|TRBJ2-2|NA|TRBV20-1
TGCAGTGCTCGAGGGGACCGGGGTCGGGAGCTGTTTTTT
CSARGDRGRELFF
>few|TRBJ1-1|NA|TRBV6-5
TGTGCCAGCAGTTACAAGGGAGAGAACACTGAAGCTTTCTTT
CASSYKGENTEAFF
>few|TRBJ1-1|TRBD1|TRBV29-1
TGCAGCGTTGTCGATCCCGGACAGGGGAACACTGAAGCTTTCTTT
CSVVDPGQGNTEAFF
>NA|TRBJ2-7|NA|TRBV6-5
TGTGCCAGCAGTTTACTAGTGAACTACGAGCAGTACTTC
CASSLLVNYEQYF
>few|TRBJ2-5|TRBD1|TRBV20-1
TGCAGTGCAGATCACAGGGGACAAGAGACCCAGTACTTC
CSADHRGQETQYF
>NA|TRBJ1-2|TRBD1|TRBV10-2
TGCGCCAGCAGTGACACAGGGGGCTATGGCTACACCTTC
CASSDTGGYGYTF
>NA|TRBJ1-2|TRBD1|TRBV5-6
TGTGCCAGCAGCTTACAGGGGTTGGTATCTGGCTACACCTTC
CASSLQGLVSGYTF
>NA|TRBJ2-3|NA|TRBV12-3/TRBV12-4
TGTGCCAGCAGTTTACCTCCTAGCCCAGATACGCAGTATTTT
CASSLPPSPDTQYF
>NA|TRBJ1-4|NA|TRBV7-9
TGTGCCAGCAGCGAGCCCTCGGGACCCTCTACTGAAAAACTGTTTTTT
CASSEPSGPSTEKLFF
>few|TRBJ2-7|TRBD2|TRBV4-2
TGTGCCAGCAGCCAAGAGGGACTAGCGTCGAGCTACGAGCAGTACTTC
CASSQEGLASSYEQYF
>NA|TRBJ2-3|NA|TRBV6-1
TGTGCCAGCAGTGAATTCACAGATACGCAGTATTTT
CASSEFTDTQYF
>few|TRBJ2-7|TRBD2|TRBV20-1
TGCAGTGCTAGAGACCCACTAGCGGGAGTTGCCTACGAGCAGTACTTC
CSARDPLAGVAYEQYF
>many|TRBJ2-7|NA|TRBV20-1
TGCAGTGTGGAGGGGATGTCCTACGAGCAGTACTTC
CSVEGMSYEQYF
>many|TRBJ2-7|TRBD2|TRBV20-1
TGCAGTGCTAGTTCGACTAGCGGGATCTACGAGCAGTACTTC
CSASSTSGIYEQYF
>few|TRBJ2-1|TRBD1|TRBV30
TGTGCCTGGGGGGACAGTAGTGAGCAGTTCTTC
CAWGDSSEQFF
>few|TRBJ2-2|NA|TRBV2
TGTGCCAGCAGTAAAGGACGGGCCGTAGCGAACACCGGGGAGCTGTTTTTT
CASSKGRAVANTGELFF
>many|TRBJ2-7|TRBD1|TRBV6-7
TGTGCCACCAATCCCAACTCGACAGGGGGCGTTCATTCTGACGAGCAGTACTTC
CATNPNSTGGVHSDEQYF
>many|TRBJ1-4|NA|TRBV3-1
TGTGCCAGCAGCCCCCCATTAGGTGAAAAACTGTTTTTT
CASSPPLGEKLFF
>many|TRBJ2-2|NA|TRBV5-4
TGTGCCAGCAGCCCCCACACCGGGGAGCTGTTTTTT
CASSPHTGELFF
>many|TRBJ2-7|TRBD2|TRBV6-2/TRBV6-3
TGTGCCAGCAGACCCTTAGCGGGGCTGAACTACGAGCAGTACTTC
CASRPLAGLNYEQYF
>NA|TRBJ2-5|NA|TRBV7-9
TGTGCCAGCAGCTTAGTAGCTTTAGAACGGGAGACCCAGTACTTC
CASSLVALERETQYF
>many|TRBJ2-7|NA|TRBV12-3/TRBV12-4
TGTGCCTCGGGACGGGCCGCCTACGAGCAGTACTTC
CASGRAAYEQYF
>NA|TRBJ2-1|NA|TRBV11-2
TGTGCCAGCAGCACCACTAGCTTCAATGAGCAGTTCTTC
CASSTTSFNEQFF
>NA|TRBJ2-4|NA|TRBV6-5
TGTGCCAGCAGTTACTCGGCTAGCGGAGGGGGGGCCAAAAACATTCAGTACTTC
CASSYSASGGGAKNIQYF
>many|TRBJ2-7|TRBD1|TRBV7-2
TGTGCCAGCAGCTGGGACAGGGGGATATACTACGAGCAGTACTTC
CASSWDRGIYYEQYF
>NA|TRBJ2-7|NA|TRBV28
TGTGCCAGCACCTTGGGTGTCTCCTACGAGCAGTACTTC
CASTLGVSYEQYF
>few|TRBJ2-6|NA|TRBV3-2
TGTGCCAGCAGCCAAGCAGGGGCCGGGGCCAACGTCCTGACTTTC
CASSQAGAGANVLTF
>few|TRBJ1-5|NA|TRBV19
TGTGCCAGTAGTATGGGCAGGGACAATCAGCCCCAGCATTTT
CASSMGRDNQPQHF
>many|TRBJ1-1|NA|TRBV12-3/TRBV12-4
TGTGCCAGCAAGGGGTTAAACGCTGAAGCTTTCTTT
CASKGLNAEAFF
>many|TRBJ1-4|NA|TRBV12-3/TRBV12-4
TGTGCCAGCAGATGGACGTCCTCGCCTGAAAAACTGTTTTTT
CASRWTSSPEKLFF
>NA|TRBJ2-6|NA|TRBV27
TGTGCCAGCAGTTTAGGCTCGACAGTTCCCGGGGCCAACGTCCTGACTTTC
CASSLGSTVPGANVLTF
>NA|TRBJ2-5|NA|TRBV20-1
TGCAGTGCTAGCGACTTCCAGAGGGCAGAGACCCAGTACTTC
CSASDFQRAETQYF
>few|TRBJ2-7|NA|TRBV30
TGTGCCTGGGTTCCCGGGGGCGGGAGCTGGTACGAGCAGTACTTC
CAWVPGGGSWYEQYF
>NA|TRBJ1-3|NA|TRBV18
TGTGCCAGCTCAGTCGGGGGTGCTGGAAACACCATATATTTT
CASSVGGAGNTIYF
>NA|TRBJ1-6|NA|TRBV14
TGTGCCAGCAGCCAAGATTTGCCACCCAATTCACCCCTCCACTTT
CASSQDLPPNSPLHF
>many|TRBJ2-5|NA|TRBV2
TGTGCCAGCAGTGGGAGCGGTGAAGAGACCCAGTACTTC
CASSGSGEETQYF